This TCR beta chain was captured in a study of CD8 T cells in ankylosing spondylitis (dated 2017 in TCRdb). At the level of the whole study: The study profiled T cell receptor beta repertoires in healthy donors and ankylosing spondylitis patients to find disease-linked TCR variants. The whole study cohort included over a hundred healthy donors and roughly 24 ankylosing spondylitis patients. Samples of peripheral blood were taken, and for ankylosing spondylitis patients, synovial fluid was collected as well.

Regarding this clonotype: It has no known antigen specificity. Base quality data are lacking; no much larger clone is found one base away.

Sequencing took place on an Illumina MiSeq. Quantitative 5'-RACE with molecular barcodes was used to prepare TCR beta libraries. On the authors' methods: Disease-linked TCR variants were identified with a new computational method built on a probabilistic model of VDJ rearrangement. TCRdb applied fastp at Q25 and MiXCR to the public reads, then kept only in-frame beta chains. For every CDR3 protein sequence, its rows merge into one entry that carries the most common genes and DNA. What appears here as the V and J calls and clone size reflects TCRdb's work, not the paper's. The sample profile shows roughly 26,000 distinct CDR3 sequences; 13% of them were found once. Together, the top ten hold around 30% of the sample. Results the study describes overall, beyond this receptor: A TCR beta motif of seven or eight highly homologous amino acid variants appeared characteristic of blood from ankylosing spondylitis patients. The disease-linked clones were reported as significantly enriched in matched synovial fluid samples from ankylosing spondylitis patients. The disease-linked clones had a CD8+ phenotype and were found at relatively low frequencies in peripheral blood. Some motif variants had previously been reported in the synovial fluid and blood of reactive arthritis patients, which suggests shared mechanisms of disease initiation.

V lost 4 bases and J lost 2 bases; the stretch between them is 12 bases long. CDR1 and CDR2 (MNHNS, SASEGT) derive from the germline V gene. Including the terminal cysteine and phenylalanine, the CDR3 comprises 14 residues. Only the CDR3 DNA stays, 42 bases, in frame from base 1. The sample comprised blood. The clonotype was recovered from a male donor with ankylosing spondylitis or in good health (not recorded which). The chain uses TRBV6-1 and TRBJ2-7, with no confident D gene call. CDR3 protein: CASSVFSPPYEQYF. The nucleotides are TGTGCCAGCAGTGTTTTTTCGCCTCCCTACGAGCAGTACTTC.